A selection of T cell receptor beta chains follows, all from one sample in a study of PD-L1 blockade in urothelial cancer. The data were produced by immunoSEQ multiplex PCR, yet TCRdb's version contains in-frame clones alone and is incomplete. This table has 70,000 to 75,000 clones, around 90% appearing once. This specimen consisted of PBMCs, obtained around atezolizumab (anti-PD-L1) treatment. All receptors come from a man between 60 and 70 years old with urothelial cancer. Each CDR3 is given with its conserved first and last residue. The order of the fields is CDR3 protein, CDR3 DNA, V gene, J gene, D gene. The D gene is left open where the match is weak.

CDR3: CASSKPGLAGGHEQFF; DNA: TGTGCCAGCAGCAAACCGGGACTAGCGGGGGGGCATGAGCAGTTCTTC; V: TRBV11-2; J: TRBJ2-1; D: TRBD2
CDR3: CAWSVGLEGTQYF; DNA: TGTGCCTGGAGTGTGGGTCTTGAGGGGACCCAGTACTTC; V: TRBV30; J: TRBJ2-5; D: -
CDR3: CASSSQGRTEAFF; DNA: TGTGCCAGCAGTTCTCAGGGAAGGACTGAAGCTTTCTTT; V: TRBV28; J: TRBJ1-1; D: -
CDR3: CASSLRQGNYEQYF; DNA: TGTGCCAGCAGCTTGCGGCAGGGGAATTACGAGCAGTACTTC; V: TRBV5-4; J: TRBJ2-7; D: -
CDR3: CASSSTGTGGIRSNQPQHF; DNA: TGTGCCAGCAGTTCCACCGGGACAGGGGGAATTCGTAGCAATCAGCCCCAGCATTTT; V: TRBV5-8; J: TRBJ1-5; D: TRBD1
CDR3: CAWTQTNNQPQHF; DNA: TGTGCCTGGACACAGACAAACAATCAGCCCCAGCATTTT; V: TRBV30; J: TRBJ1-5; D: -
CDR3: CASSFLVKGSISYEQYF; DNA: TGTGCCAGCAGTTTTCTAGTTAAAGGGAGCATCTCCTACGAGCAGTACTTC; V: TRBV27; J: TRBJ2-7; D: -
CDR3: CASSVATGTGYDEQYF; DNA: TGTGCCAGCAGCGTAGCTACCGGGACAGGGTATGATGAGCAGTACTTC; V: TRBV9; J: TRBJ2-7; D: TRBD1
CDR3: CASSIAGTGFNQPQHF; DNA: TGTGCCAGTAGTATAGCCGGGACAGGATTCAATCAGCCCCAGCATTTT; V: TRBV19; J: TRBJ1-5; D: TRBD1
CDR3: CASSLTTRGTGELFF; DNA: TGTGCCAGCAGCTTAACGACGAGGGGGACCGGGGAGCTGTTTTTT; V: TRBV7-3; J: TRBJ2-2; D: -